Each of the 3 T cell receptor beta chains below was sequenced from the same sample in a study of T cells in tuberculosis. The repertoire was sequenced with immunoSEQ multiplex PCR; TCRdb's copy has only in-frame clones and lacks some. Of under 40,000 clones listed, approximately 93% were seen once; the top ten hold roughly 7%. Material for sequencing was PBMCs. The origin of the receptors is a donor aged 10-29 years with latent tuberculosis or without tuberculosis infection.

The chain employs TRBV19 and TRBJ1-2; TRBD1 might be the D (5 bases). CDR1 and CDR2 from the germline V gene are LNHDA and SQIVND (reference sequence). With 5 bases removed from V and 4 bases from J, the gap between germline ends came to 14 bases. The CDR3 has 14 residues. The CDR3 nucleotides are TGTGCCAGTAGTCCGAGGAAGGGGTTCTATGGCTACACCTTC. This sequence encodes CASSPRKGFYGYTF.

The gene calls are TRBV6-6 and TRBJ2-3, with TRBD2 as a possible D gene (7 bases). V lost 7 bases and J lost 3, with 20 bases in between. The CDR3 consists of 16 residues. Germline-derived CDR1 and CDR2 are MNHNY and SVGAGI (reference sequence). CDR3 in DNA: TGTGCCAGCAACGATCCCGAGGGGGGGCGGACAGATACGCAGTATTTT. This codes for CASNDPEGGRTDTQYF.

This clone was seen a single time. The J gene is TRBJ1-2, the V gene TRBV7-9, with D hard to call. The CDR3 is 14 amino acids. CDR1 SEHNR and CDR2 FQNEAQ come from the germline V gene (reference sequence). V was pared by 1 base and J by 9 bases, with 15 bases between. In nucleotides, the CDR3 is TGTGCCAGCAGCTTAGATGGCGGTTCTTTAAGCTACACCTTC. Protein sequence: CASSLDGGSLSYTF.